The next 25 T cell receptor beta chains were all read from a single sample in a study of cytomegalovirus exposure and HLA in healthy donors. Primers for the PCR totalled 60 Vbeta and 13 Jbeta. Sequencing was performed with immunoSEQ multiplex PCR; in TCRdb, only in-frame clones are kept and a portion is missing. Of approximately 190,000 clones listed, roughly 80% are singletons. The specimen sequenced was PBMCs. The receptors stem from a woman aged 25 to 39 in good health and CMV-seropositive.

The chain is built from TRBV30 and TRBJ2-3; perhaps TRBD2 as D (6 bases). This CDR3 is built from 11 residues. CDR1 and CDR2 from the germline V gene are GTSNPN and SVGIG (reference sequence). Trimming took off 3 bases at V and 6 bases at J, with 7 bases between the two ends. The CDR3 coding sequence is TGTGCCTGGAGCGCGGGGGATACGCAGTATTTT. Its translation is CAWSAGDTQYF.

This clone has a handful of counts. The chain combines TRBV7-6 with TRBJ2-3; 10 bases are shared with TRBD2. Germline values: CDR1 SGHVS, CDR2 FNYEAQ. Trimming at V came to 0 bases and at J to 1 base, leaving 7 bases not matched to a gene. This CDR3 region has 18 residues. CDR3 in DNA: TGTGCCAGCAGCTTAGCGGCTAGCGGGGGATTCGGCACAGATACGCAGTATTTT. Encoded protein: CASSLAASGGFGTDTQYF.

The chain recombines TRBV5-6 with TRBJ2-5; TRBD2 might be the D (6 bases). Germline V gene sequence: CDR1 SGHDT, CDR2 YYEEEE. The CDR3 totals 19 residues. V was trimmed by 4 bases and J by 5 bases, leaving 30 bases between them. CDR3 sequence reads: CASSPGEKGWPLGRETQYF. The CDR3 DNA is TGTGCCAGCAGCCCGGGGGAAAAGGGTTGGCCCCTCGGACGCGAGACCCAGTACTTC.

The chain uses TRBV7-8 and TRBJ2-7; TRBD1 agrees at 7 bases. Germline CDR1 reads SGHVS; CDR2 reads FQNEAQ. The length of the CDR3 is 13 residues. Germline trimming cut 4 bases from V and 4 bases from J; bases unmatched to any gene: 4. CDR3 in DNA: TGTGCCAGCAGCTCGGGACAGTTATACGAGCAGTACTTC. As protein: CASSSGQLYEQYF.

The rearrangement uses TRBV18 and TRBJ1-2, with D maybe TRBD1 (6 bases). V lost 6 bases and J lost 2, with 19 bases in between. The CDR3 covers 16 residues. Germline V gives CDR1 KGHSH, CDR2 LQKENI. The DNA for the CDR3 is TGTGCCAGCTCCGTGGAAACGGGACAATTCAACTATGGCTACACCTTC. It specifies CASSVETGQFNYGYTF.

The J gene is TRBJ2-7, the V gene TRBV29-1, with D tentatively TRBD2 (5 bases). V lost 5 bases and J lost 1, with 6 bases in between. CDR3 length equals 11 residues. Germline assignment: CDR1 SQVTM and CDR2 ANQGSEA. CDR3 amino acids: CSVKRSYEQYF. The CDR3 region has the DNA TGCAGCGTTAAGCGGTCCTACGAGCAGTACTTC.

Only a few counts were recorded for this clone. This chain connects TRBV5-1 to TRBJ1-3; tentatively, D is TRBD1 (6 bases). The CDR3 loop spans 16 amino acids. The V gene's germline CDR1 is SGHRS and CDR2 YFSETQ. Trimming pared 3 bases from V and 3 bases from J, leaving 16 bases between. The CDR3 sequence: CASSSQGLLGGNTIYF. CDR3 in DNA: TGCGCCAGCAGCTCACAGGGTCTCCTCGGTGGAAACACCATATATTTT. Drawing the rest from reference TRBV5-1 and TRBJ1-3, the complete variable domain is KAGVTQTPRYLIKTRGQQVTLSCSPISGHRSVSWYQQTPGQGLQFLFEYFSETQRNKGNFPGRFSGRQFSNSRSEMNVSTLELGDSALYLCASSSQGLLGGNTIYFGEGSWLTVV.

This clone has a handful of counts. The same CDR3 can be traced to other DNA sequences in this sample. This chain uses TRBV2 with TRBJ2-7; 11 bases are a match to TRBD1. CDR3 length: 13 amino acids. Trimming cost V 6 bases and J 2 bases; bases outside gene matches: 0. Germline CDR1 and CDR2: SNHLY and FYNNEI. In DNA, the CDR3 is TGTGCCAGCAGGGGACAGGGGGCCTACGAGCAGTACTTC. It encodes CASRGQGAYEQYF.

The chain has TRBV7-9 and TRBJ1-4; D is possibly TRBD1 (5 bases). This CDR3 is 13 amino acids long. Trimming cost V 7 bases and J 8 bases, with 14 bases left between them. Per the germline V gene, CDR1 is SEHNR and CDR2 is FQNEAQ (reference sequence). The CDR3 loop is CASTLPGGEKLFF. The CDR3 DNA follows: TGTGCCAGCACTCTACCCGGGGGGGAAAAACTGTTTTTT.

V and J are TRBV5-1 and TRBJ1-5; weak D call: TRBD1 (5 bases). Trimming shortened V by 0 bases and J by 0 bases, and 7 bases separated the two germline ends. Germline values: CDR1 SGHRS, CDR2 YFSETQ. CDR3 size: 15 residues. The CDR3 bases are TGCGCCAGCAGCTTGGAGGGGTATAGCAATCAGCCCCAGCATTTT. This encodes CASSLEGYSNQPQHF.

The chain recombines TRBV6-4 with TRBJ1-5, with 10 bases aligning to TRBD1. The CDR3 totals 14 residues. The germline V gene encodes CDR1 MRHNA and CDR2 SNTAGT. The ends lost 3 bases at V and 7 bases at J; junction bases unmatched: 3. The CDR3 loop is CASSETGGHQPQHF. In DNA, the CDR3 is TGTGCCAGCAGTGAGACAGGGGGCCACCAGCCCCAGCATTTT.

The chain uses TRBV9 and TRBJ2-6; D ambiguous. V lost 0 bases and J 1 base, leaving 2 bases between the germline ends. Germline CDR1 and CDR2: SGDLS and YYNGEE. The CDR3 consists of 14 residues. DNA for the CDR3: TGTGCCAGCAGCGTAGCTTCTGGGGCCAACGTCCTGACTTTC. Its translation is CASSVASGANVLTF.

The chain couples TRBV18 to TRBJ2-7, with 8 bases lining up with TRBD1. The CDR3 loop spans 14 amino acids. From germline, CDR1 is KGHSH and CDR2 LQKENI. The trim removed 4 bases at V and 2 bases at J, leaving 4 bases unmatched. CDR3: CASSLTTGAYEQYF. The CDR3 coding sequence is TGTGCCAGCTCACTTACGACAGGGGCCTACGAGCAGTACTTC.

This sequence joins TRBV6-5 and TRBJ2-7, with D possibly matching TRBD2 (6 bases). Trimming shortened V by 5 bases and J by 0 bases, and 14 bases separated the two germline ends. Germline values: CDR1 MNHEY, CDR2 SVGAGI. This CDR3 contains 15 residues. CDR3 nucleotide sequence: TGTGCCAGCAGTCGGGGACTCCTGTACTCCTACGAGCAGTACTTC. Amino acids: CASSRGLLYSYEQYF.

The rearrangement links TRBV25-1 to TRBJ2-5; 7 nucleotides align to TRBD1. The tail of the sequence fits TRBJ2-7 better, so the J call may be wrong. From germline, CDR1 is MGHDK and CDR2 SYGVNS. The CDR3 has 13 residues. Written as DNA, the CDR3 is TGTGCCAGCAGTGGGACAGGCCGCTACGAGCAGTACTTC. This gives the protein CASSGTGRYEQYF.

In its sample, this clone was seen once. The V call is TRBV2, the J call TRBJ2-5; weak D call: TRBD2 (7 bases). The CDR3 runs to 17 residues. Deletions cut 1 base from V and 2 bases from J, with 17 bases between. Germline values: CDR1 SNHLY, CDR2 FYNNEI. CDR3 nucleotide sequence: TGTGCCAGCAGTGAAGGTCCCCCGGGGGGCCGGCAAGAGACCCAGTACTTC. Amino acid sequence: CASSEGPPGGRQETQYF.

This clone was observed once. The V call is TRBV5-4, the J call TRBJ2-7; 13 bases map to TRBD2. With V trimmed by 4 bases and J by 0 bases, 4 bases remained unmatched. CDR3 length: 16 residues. Germline V CDR1 and CDR2: SGHNT, YYREEE (reference sequence). CDR3 bases: TGTGCCAGCAGCCCGGGACTAGCGGGGCTCTCCTACGAGCAGTACTTC. This sequence encodes CASSPGLAGLSYEQYF.

V is TRBV15 and J is TRBJ1-1; 10 nucleotides line up with TRBD1. The CDR3 has 16 amino acids. Germline CDR1 reads LNHNV; CDR2 reads YYDKDF (reference sequence). Unmatched junction bases numbered 16, after V lost 4 bases and J lost 11 bases. The CDR3 loop is CATSNFDIDRGLGAFF. The DNA for the CDR3 is TGTGCCACCAGCAACTTCGATATAGACAGGGGGCTGGGGGCTTTCTTT. Drawing the rest from reference TRBV15 and TRBJ1-1, the complete variable domain is DAMVIQNPRYQVTQFGKPVTLSCSQTLNHNVMYWYQQKSSQAPKLLFHYYDKDFNNEADTPDNFQSRRPNTSFCFLDIRSPGLGDTAMYLCATSNFDIDRGLGAFFGQGTRLTVV.

V gene TRBV7-3 combines with J gene TRBJ1-2; 7 positions match TRBD1. The V gene end was trimmed by 3 bases and the J gene end by 4 bases; junction bases not matched to a gene: 17. This CDR3 comprises 18 residues. Germline CDR1 is SGHTA and CDR2 is FQGTGA. CDR3 sequence: CASSFGALLGQATYGYTF. The DNA for the CDR3 is TGTGCCAGCAGCTTTGGGGCCCTGCTAGGACAGGCAACCTATGGCTACACCTTC.

This chain joins TRBV6-5 and TRBJ2-5, with TRBD2 matching over 7 bases. The ends lost 5 bases at V and 4 bases at J; junction bases unmatched: 7. From germline, CDR1 is MNHEY and CDR2 SVGAGI. The CDR3 extends over 14 amino acids. The CDR3 coding sequence is TGTGCCAGCAGTACAGGCCGGGGGGTAGAGACCCAGTACTTC. Protein: CASSTGRGVETQYF.

The chain employs TRBV28 and TRBJ2-1; D is undetermined. The germline V gene encodes CDR1 MDHEN and CDR2 SYDVKM. CDR3 length equals 11 residues. Deletions cut 6 bases from V and 10 bases from J, with 10 bases between. This chain's CDR3 is CASSRSREQFF. The CDR3 coding sequence is TGTGCCAGCAGCCGTAGTCGAGAGCAGTTCTTC.

The V call is TRBV5-1, the J call TRBJ2-6; 12 bases match TRBD1. Germline CDR1 SGHRS, CDR2 YFSETQ. The CDR3 runs to 16 residues. Trimming took 7 bases from V and 0 from J; bases not matched to a gene: 2. The CDR3 loop reads CASGTGGYSGANVLTF. CDR3 nucleotides: TGCGCCAGCGGGACAGGGGGCTACTCTGGGGCCAACGTCCTGACTTTC.

This rearrangement joins TRBV27 to TRBJ2-3; maybe TRBD1 (6 bases). Germline V lookup: CDR1 MNHEY, CDR2 SMNVEV (reference sequence). The CDR3 loop spans 16 amino acids. Trimming cost V 8 bases and J 3 bases, with 21 bases left between them. CDR3 in amino acids: CASSLRGGIGTDTQYF. CDR3 DNA: TGTGCCAGCTCCTTGAGAGGGGGAATTGGGACAGATACGCAGTATTTT.

This clone was picked up a small number of times. The chain uses TRBV6-6 and TRBJ1-1; no clear D. Per germline, CDR1 MNHNY and CDR2 SVGAGI (reference sequence). The V end lost 7 bases, the J end lost 4 bases, and 19 bases lay between the germline ends. This CDR3 region has 15 residues. In DNA form, the CDR3 reads TGTGCCAGCACCCTGGGTGTTCGGGCGGGCACTGAAGCTTTCTTT. Protein product: CASTLGVRAGTEAFF.

The genes are TRBV7-2 and TRBJ2-7; no definite D call. CDR1 SGHTA and CDR2 FQGNSA come from the germline V gene. V lost 1 base, J lost 0 bases, and 10 bases lay in between. CDR3 length: 15 residues. CDR3 protein: CASSLDLVSSYEQYF. DNA for the CDR3: TGTGCCAGCAGCTTAGACTTGGTTAGCTCCTACGAGCAGTACTTC.